The rows below give T cell receptor beta chains drawn from one sample of a study of regulatory T cells in long-lasting Graves disease. TCRdb reprocessed the multiplex PCR reads via MiXCR and lists one record per CDR3 protein. Here the sample spans 400,000 to 500,000 distinct CDR3 sequences, about 16% being singletons. These data were also filed under a second study, of T cells in Graves' hyperthyroidism and ophthalmopathy.

The sequenced sample was peripheral blood mononuclear cells (PBMCs), obtained at new diagnosis, from a patient treated with antithyroid drugs. These receptors were taken from a woman younger than 45 with Graves disease. Both conserved end residues are part of each CDR3. A D gene is named only where the DNA matches it firmly. The size entry is marked missing in some rows and otherwise reads once, few, many or a size class.

clone size: -; CDR3 length: 14; J gene: TRBJ1-1; V gene: TRBV11-2; D gene: -; CDR3 protein: CASSLDRRGAEAFF; CDR3 DNA: TGTGCCAGCAGCTTAGATAGGCGGGGCGCGGAAGCTTTCTTT
clone size: -; CDR3 length: 13; J gene: TRBJ2-3; V gene: TRBV14; D gene: -; CDR3 protein: CASSQDYGDTQYF; CDR3 DNA: TGTGCCAGCAGCCAGGATTACGGGGATACGCAGTATTTT
clone size: many; CDR3 length: 14; J gene: TRBJ1-1; V gene: TRBV6-9; D gene: -; CDR3 protein: CASSYRGMDTEAFF; CDR3 DNA: TGTGCCAGCAGTTACCGGGGCATGGACACTGAAGCTTTCTTT
clone size: many; CDR3 length: 15; J gene: TRBJ2-5; V gene: TRBV29-1; D gene: -; CDR3 protein: CSVDRKGLLQETQYF; CDR3 DNA: TGCAGCGTGGACAGAAAGGGGCTTTTACAAGAGACCCAGTACTTC
clone size: many; CDR3 length: 16; J gene: TRBJ1-5; V gene: TRBV3-1; D gene: TRBD1; CDR3 protein: CASSQPPGQGFQPQHF; CDR3 DNA: TGTGCCAGCAGCCAACCTCCGGGACAGGGGTTTCAGCCCCAGCATTTT
clone size: few; CDR3 length: 15; J gene: TRBJ1-4; V gene: TRBV5-1; D gene: TRBD1; CDR3 protein: CASSRSTGSSEKLFF; CDR3 DNA: TGCGCCAGCAGCCGCTCGACAGGGAGCAGTGAAAAACTGTTTTTT
clone size: many; CDR3 length: 21; J gene: TRBJ2-3; V gene: TRBV24-1; D gene: TRBD2; CDR3 protein: CATSDPEGGQGLAGWTDTQYF; CDR3 DNA: TGTGCCACCAGTGATCCCGAAGGGGGTCAGGGACTAGCGGGATGGACAGATACGCAGTATTTT
clone size: many; CDR3 length: 15; J gene: TRBJ2-1; V gene: TRBV2; D gene: -; CDR3 protein: CASKALAEIYNEQFF; CDR3 DNA: TGTGCCAGCAAGGCACTAGCTGAAATCTACAATGAGCAGTTCTTC
clone size: many; CDR3 length: 13; J gene: TRBJ2-3; V gene: TRBV20-1; D gene: -; CDR3 protein: CSAKSGATDTQYF; CDR3 DNA: TGCAGTGCCAAGTCAGGGGCCACAGATACGCAGTATTTT
clone size: many; CDR3 length: 18; J gene: TRBJ2-3; V gene: TRBV27; D gene: TRBD2; CDR3 protein: CASSLSSRTSGKTDTQYF; CDR3 DNA: TGTGCCAGCAGTTTATCGTCCCGGACTAGCGGGAAAACAGATACGCAGTATTTT
clone size: many; CDR3 length: 14; J gene: TRBJ1-5; V gene: TRBV6-1; D gene: TRBD1; CDR3 protein: CASSGQGANQPQHF; CDR3 DNA: TGTGCCAGCAGTGGACAGGGGGCAAATCAGCCCCAGCATTTT
clone size: many; CDR3 length: 14; J gene: TRBJ1-1; V gene: TRBV7-2; D gene: -; CDR3 protein: CASSLEMRGAEAFF; CDR3 DNA: TGTGCCAGCAGCTTAGAAATGAGGGGCGCTGAAGCTTTCTTT
clone size: few; CDR3 length: 12; J gene: TRBJ2-2; V gene: TRBV24-1; D gene: -; CDR3 protein: CATSETVGELFF; CDR3 DNA: TGTGCCACCAGTGAGACCGTCGGGGAGCTGTTTTTT
clone size: few; CDR3 length: 15; J gene: TRBJ2-1; V gene: TRBV12-3/TRBV12-4; D gene: -; CDR3 protein: CATSQTGTSGYEQFF; CDR3 DNA: TGTGCCACCAGCCAAACCGGGACTTCCGGCTATGAGCAGTTCTTC